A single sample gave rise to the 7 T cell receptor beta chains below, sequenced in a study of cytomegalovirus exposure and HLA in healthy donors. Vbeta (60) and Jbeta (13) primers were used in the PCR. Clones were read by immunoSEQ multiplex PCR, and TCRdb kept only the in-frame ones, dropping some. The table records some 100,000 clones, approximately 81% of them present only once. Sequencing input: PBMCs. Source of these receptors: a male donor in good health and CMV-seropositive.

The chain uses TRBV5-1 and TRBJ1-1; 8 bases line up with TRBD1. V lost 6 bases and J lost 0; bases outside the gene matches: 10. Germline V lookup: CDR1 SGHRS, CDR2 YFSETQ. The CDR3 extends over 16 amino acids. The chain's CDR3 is CASTHGQGGLNTEAFF. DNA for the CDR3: TGCGCCAGCACCCATGGACAGGGTGGGTTGAACACTGAAGCTTTCTTT. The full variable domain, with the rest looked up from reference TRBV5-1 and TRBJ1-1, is KAGVTQTPRYLIKTRGQQVTLSCSPISGHRSVSWYQQTPGQGLQFLFEYFSETQRNKGNFPGRFSGRQFSNSRSEMNVSTLELGDSALYLCASTHGQGGLNTEAFFGQGTRLTVV.

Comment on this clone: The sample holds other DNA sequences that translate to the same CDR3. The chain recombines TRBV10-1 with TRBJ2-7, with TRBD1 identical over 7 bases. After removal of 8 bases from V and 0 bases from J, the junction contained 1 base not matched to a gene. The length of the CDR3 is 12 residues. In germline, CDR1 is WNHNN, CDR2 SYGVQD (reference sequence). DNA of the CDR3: TGCGCCAGCGGGGACAGCTCCTACGAGCAGTACTTC. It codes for CASGDSSYEQYF.

The CDR3 reads CASSLVRFANYGYTF. In DNA, the CDR3 is TGTGCCAGCAGTTTAGTCCGTTTCGCTAACTATGGCTACACCTTC. This rearrangement joins TRBV28 to TRBJ1-2; D is undetermined. Germline CDR1 and CDR2: MDHEN and SYDVKM. The length of the CDR3 is 15 residues. Trimming left V 2 bases short and J 0 bases short, with 10 bases between.

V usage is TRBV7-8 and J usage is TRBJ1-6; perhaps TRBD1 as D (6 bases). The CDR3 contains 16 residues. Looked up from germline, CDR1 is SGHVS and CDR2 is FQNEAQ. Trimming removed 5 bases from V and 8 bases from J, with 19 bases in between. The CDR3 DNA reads TGTGCCAGCAGCCCTCGTGGGGGCAGCGGTTATTCACCCCTCCACTTT. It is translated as CASSPRGGSGYSPLHF.

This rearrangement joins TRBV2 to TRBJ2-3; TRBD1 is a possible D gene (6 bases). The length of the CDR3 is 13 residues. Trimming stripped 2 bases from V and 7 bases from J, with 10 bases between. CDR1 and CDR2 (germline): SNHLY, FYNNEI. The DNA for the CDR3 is TGTGCCAGCAGTGAATACAGGGAAAATACGCAGTATTTT. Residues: CASSEYRENTQYF.

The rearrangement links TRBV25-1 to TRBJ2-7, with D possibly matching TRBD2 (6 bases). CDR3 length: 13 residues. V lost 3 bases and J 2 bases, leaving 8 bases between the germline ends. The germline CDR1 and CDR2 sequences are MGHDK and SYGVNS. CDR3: CASSEGGTYEQYF. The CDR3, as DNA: TGTGCCAGCAGTGAGGGGGGAACCTACGAGCAGTACTTC.

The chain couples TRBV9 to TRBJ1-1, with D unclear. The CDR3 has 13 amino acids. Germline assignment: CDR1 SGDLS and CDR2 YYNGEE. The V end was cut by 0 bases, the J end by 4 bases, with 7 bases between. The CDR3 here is CASSVAGSTEAFF. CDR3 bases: TGTGCCAGCAGCGTAGCGGGGTCCACTGAAGCTTTCTTT.